These 11 T cell receptor beta chains originate from one sample sequenced in a study of Tregs in tolerant kidney transplant recipients. The table came from immunoSEQ multiplex PCR; TCRdb's copy has only in-frame clones and leaves some out. The data hold 40,000 to 50,000 clones, with roughly nine tenths observed a single time. The sequencing input was Tregs from blood. The receptors shown here come from a human donor in good health.

The chain employs TRBV6-6 and TRBJ1-2; D not resolved. This CDR3 comprises 11 residues. V lost 6 bases, J lost 7 bases, and 9 bases lay in between. Germline V lookup: CDR1 MNHNY, CDR2 SVGAGI (reference sequence). CDR3 bases: TGTGCCAGCAGGCCGGAAGGTGGCTACACCTTC. This codes for CASRPEGGYTF.

CDR3: CASKLAGAPRTGELFF. The CDR3 nucleotides read TGTGCCAGTAAGCTAGCGGGGGCCCCCCGGACCGGGGAGCTGTTTTTT. The chain has TRBV19 and TRBJ2-2; TRBD2 aligns across 10 bases. CDR1 and CDR2 (germline): LNHDA, SQIVND (reference sequence). The trim removed 7 bases at V and 5 bases at J, leaving 10 bases unmatched. CDR3 length: 16 residues. The complete variable domain, with remaining parts taken from reference TRBV19 and TRBJ2-2, reads DGGITQSPKYLFRKEGQNVTLSCEQNLNHDAMYWYRQDPGQGLRLIYYSQIVNDFQKGDIAEGYSVSREKKESFPLTVTSAQKNPTAFYLCASKLAGAPRTGELFFGEGSRLTVL.

The rearrangement uses TRBV5-1 and TRBJ1-1; D is ambiguous. Germline V gives CDR1 SGHRS, CDR2 YFSETQ. V lost 2 bases and J 1 base, leaving 9 bases between the germline ends. CDR3 size: 14 residues. The DNA for the CDR3 is TGCGCCAGCAGCTTCAACCCAGAGAACACTGAAGCTTTCTTT. Its translation: CASSFNPENTEAFF.

V usage is TRBV5-6 and J usage is TRBJ2-3; unclear D gene. This CDR3 comprises 17 residues. CDR1 and CDR2 (germline): SGHDT, YYEEEE. V was cut by 3 bases and J by 2 bases, with 19 bases left in between. This CDR3 reads CASSSPPRQPYTDTQYF. CDR3 in DNA: TGTGCCAGCAGCTCGCCCCCACGGCAGCCCTACACAGATACGCAGTATTTT.

J is TRBJ2-5 and V is TRBV7-7; 7 positions match TRBD2. The trim removed 4 bases at V and 5 bases at J, leaving 1 base unmatched. Germline V lookup: CDR1 SSHAT, CDR2 FNYEAQ (reference sequence). The CDR3 is 12 amino acids. The CDR3 DNA follows: TGTGCCAGCAGCTCCGGGGGGGAGACCCAGTACTTC. Protein product: CASSSGGETQYF.

V is TRBV30 and J is TRBJ1-1; weak D call: TRBD1 (5 bases). The germline gives CDR1 GTSNPN, CDR2 SVGIG (reference sequence). This CDR3 contains 17 residues. The V end was cut by 2 bases, the J end by 0 bases, with 19 bases between. CDR3 nucleotide sequence: TGTGCCTGGAGTAAGGGCAGGCAGGGCTTAGTGAACACTGAAGCTTTCTTT. It translates to CAWSKGRQGLVNTEAFF.

V gene TRBV6-5 combines with J gene TRBJ1-1; D uncertain. CDR1 MNHEY and CDR2 SVGAGI come from the germline V gene. The CDR3 totals 15 residues. V was trimmed by 4 bases and J by 1 base, leaving 13 bases between them. The CDR3 DNA reads TGTGCCAGCAGTTCCGACATCGGCGGGAACACTGAAGCTTTCTTT. This sequence encodes CASSSDIGGNTEAFF.

The chain couples TRBV7-9 to TRBJ2-7; 7 positions agree with TRBD2. CDR3 length: 16 residues. CDR1 and CDR2 from the germline V gene are SEHNR and FQNEAQ (reference sequence). The trim removed 5 bases at V and 0 bases at J, leaving 10 bases unmatched. CDR3 in amino acids: CASSPRGGWNSYEQYF. The CDR3 DNA follows: TGTGCCAGCAGCCCCCGGGGAGGGTGGAACTCCTACGAGCAGTACTTC.

The J gene is TRBJ2-1, the V gene TRBV19; 11 bases match TRBD2. The CDR3 runs to 14 residues. J was trimmed by 11 bases and V by 3 bases; bases with no gene match: 6. The germline V gene encodes CDR1 LNHDA and CDR2 SQIVND (reference sequence). The CDR3 reads CASSILAGGIKQFF. In DNA, the CDR3 is TGTGCCAGTAGTATTTTAGCGGGGGGGATTAAGCAGTTCTTC.

The sample holds one count of this clone. The rearrangement joins TRBV11-3 to TRBJ2-3, with 13 bases matching TRBD2. The CDR3 totals 16 residues. Germline V gene lookup returns CDR1 SGHNT and CDR2 YENEEA. The V segment lost 5 bases and the J segment 8 bases; nucleotides outside the gene matches: 10. CDR3 in amino acids: CASSIGTSGAQPTQYF. DNA for the CDR3: TGTGCCAGCAGCATTGGGACTAGCGGGGCCCAGCCTACGCAGTATTTT. Based on the CDR3 plus reference TRBV11-3 and TRBJ2-3, the full variable domain is EAGVVQSPRYKIIEKKQPVAFWCNPISGHNTLYWYLQNLGQGPELLIRYENEEAVDDSQLPKDRFSAERLKGVDSTLKIQPAELGDSAVYLCASSIGTSGAQPTQYFGPGTRLTVL.

CDR3 in DNA: TGTGCCAGCTCTCAAGGGATATTAGCGGTTTACAATGAGCAGTTCTTC. It specifies CASSQGILAVYNEQFF. The chain carries TRBV18 and TRBJ2-1, with a tentative D call TRBD2 (6 bases). The CDR3 covers 16 residues. Germline V gene data show CDR1 as KGHSH and CDR2 as LQKENI. Trimming took 6 bases from V and 4 from J, leaving 19 bases between them.